This T cell receptor (beta chain) stems from a study of T cells in Graves' hyperthyroidism and ophthalmopathy. This clonotype was found a few times. TCR beta CDR3 sequences were amplified from RNA transcripts. The TCR CDR3 was amplified in a first-round RT-PCR using the HTBI primer set. TCRdb used MiXCR to reprocess the multiplex PCR reads, holding one entry per CDR3 protein. This sample yields a few hundred thousand distinct CDR3 sequences, of which more than 15% are seen a single time; about a quarter belongs to the top ten. The study left out patients who had uncontrolled infection, other autoimmune disease, pregnancy or lactation. Trimming shortened V by 3 bases and J by 0 bases, and 7 bases separated the two germline ends. The CDR3 has 14 residues. Germline lookup yields CDR1 SGHRS and CDR2 YFSETQ.

The chain recombines TRBV5-1 with TRBJ2-1, with D unclear. This receptor was identified in a woman in her late teens or twenties with Graves' hyperthyroidism that later progressed to Graves' ophthalmopathy. The specimen sequenced was blood. For the CDR3, the DNA is TGCGCCAGCAGCTCCATGGGCTCCTACAATGAGCAGTTCTTC. This translates into CASSSMGSYNEQFF.